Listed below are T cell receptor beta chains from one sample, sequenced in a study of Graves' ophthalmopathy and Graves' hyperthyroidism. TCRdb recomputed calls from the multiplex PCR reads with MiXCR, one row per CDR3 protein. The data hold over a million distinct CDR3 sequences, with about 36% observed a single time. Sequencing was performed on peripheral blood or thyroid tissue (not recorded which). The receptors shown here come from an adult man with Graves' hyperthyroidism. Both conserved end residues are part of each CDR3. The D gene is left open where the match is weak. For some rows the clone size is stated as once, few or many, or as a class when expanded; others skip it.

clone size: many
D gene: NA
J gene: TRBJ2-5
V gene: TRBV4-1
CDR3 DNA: TGCGCCAGCAGCCAAGAACGGGGATCGGGGGAGACCCAGTACTTC
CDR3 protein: CASSQERGSGETQYF

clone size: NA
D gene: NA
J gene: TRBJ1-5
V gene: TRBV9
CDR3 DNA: TGTGCCAGCAGCCCAGTGGTAGGGAGAGAGACCCAGCATTTT
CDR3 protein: CASSPVVGRETQHF

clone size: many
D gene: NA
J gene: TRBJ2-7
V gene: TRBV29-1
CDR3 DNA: TGCAGCGTTGGCGAGATGGGCGAGCAGTACTTC
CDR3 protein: CSVGEMGEQYF

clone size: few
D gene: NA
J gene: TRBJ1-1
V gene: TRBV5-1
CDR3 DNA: TGCGCCAGCTCCCTTTCAGAGGGAATGAACACTGAAGCTTTCTTT
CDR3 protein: CASSLSEGMNTEAFF

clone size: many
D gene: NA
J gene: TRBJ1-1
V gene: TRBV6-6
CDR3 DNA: TGTGCCAGCAGCCTCCATGGACAGATGAACACTGAAGCTTTCTTT
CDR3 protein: CASSLHGQMNTEAFF

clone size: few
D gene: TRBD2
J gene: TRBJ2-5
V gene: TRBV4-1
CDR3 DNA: TGTGCCAGCAGCCAAGATATTTCAGCGGGAGCCCAAGAGACCCAGTACTTC
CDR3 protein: CASSQDISAGAQETQYF

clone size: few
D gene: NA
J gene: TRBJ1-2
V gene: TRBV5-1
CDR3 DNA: TGCGCCAGCAGCTTGGGCGGGCCGGGGCGGTATGGCTACACCTTC
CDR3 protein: CASSLGGPGRYGYTF

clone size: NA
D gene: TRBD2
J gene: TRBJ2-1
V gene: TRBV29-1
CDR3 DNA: TGCAGCGTTGAGAAAGCGGGAGGGCCTTCCGGCTACAATGAGCAGTTCTTC
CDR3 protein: CSVEKAGGPSGYNEQFF

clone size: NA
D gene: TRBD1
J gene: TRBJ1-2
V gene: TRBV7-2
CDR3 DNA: TGTGCCAGCAGCTTAGGGGGTTCGGGGACAGGGCCTGCTGGCTACACCTTC
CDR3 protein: CASSLGGSGTGPAGYTF

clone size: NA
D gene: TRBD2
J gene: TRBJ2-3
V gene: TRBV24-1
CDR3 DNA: TGTGCCACCAGTGATTTCCAGCGGGATAGCGCAGATACGCAGTATTTT
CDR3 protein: CATSDFQRDSADTQYF

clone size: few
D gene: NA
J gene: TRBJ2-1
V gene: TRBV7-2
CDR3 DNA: TGTGCCAGCAGCAGAGGGGGAGTGGATGAGCAGTTCTTC
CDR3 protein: CASSRGGVDEQFF

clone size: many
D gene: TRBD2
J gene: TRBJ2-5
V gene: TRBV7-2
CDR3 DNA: TGTGCCAGCAGCCCAATAGCGGGGGAGCTCCAAGAGACCCAGTACTTC
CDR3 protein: CASSPIAGELQETQYF

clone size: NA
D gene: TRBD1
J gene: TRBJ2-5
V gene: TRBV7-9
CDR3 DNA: TGTGCCAGCAGACCGACAGGGGGCAAGGGAGAGACCCAGTACTTC
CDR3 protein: CASRPTGGKGETQYF

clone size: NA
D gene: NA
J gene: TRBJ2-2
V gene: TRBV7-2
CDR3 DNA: TGTGCCAGCAGCTTCAGGCCCAGAGTTCCCGGGGAGCTGTTTTTT
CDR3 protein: CASSFRPRVPGELFF

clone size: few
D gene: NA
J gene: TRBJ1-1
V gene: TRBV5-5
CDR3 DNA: TGTGCCAGCAGGTATGAGGGGTGGGAAGTTGGCACTGAAGCTTTCTTT
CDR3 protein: CASRYEGWEVGTEAFF

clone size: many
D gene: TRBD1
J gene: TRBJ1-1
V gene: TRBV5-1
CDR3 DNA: TGCGCCAGCAGCAGGACAGGCTCGTCCACTGAAGCTTTCTTT
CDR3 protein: CASSRTGSSTEAFF

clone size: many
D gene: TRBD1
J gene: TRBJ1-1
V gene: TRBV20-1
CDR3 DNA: TGCAGTGCTAGAGCAGGGGGGAACACTGAAGCTTTCTTT
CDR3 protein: CSARAGGNTEAFF

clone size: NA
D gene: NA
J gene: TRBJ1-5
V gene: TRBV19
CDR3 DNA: TGTGCCAGTATCCTGGACGGCTTGAGCAATCAGCCCCAGCATTTT
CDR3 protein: CASILDGLSNQPQHF

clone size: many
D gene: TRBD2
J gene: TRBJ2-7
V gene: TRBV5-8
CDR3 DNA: TGTGCCAGCAGCTTGGGACTAGCGGGAGGTCGGGACGAGCAGTACTTC
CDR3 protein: CASSLGLAGGRDEQYF

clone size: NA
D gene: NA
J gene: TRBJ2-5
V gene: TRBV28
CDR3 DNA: TGTGCCAGCTCTACGCTAGGGGTGCAAGAGACCCAGTACTTC
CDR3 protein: CASSTLGVQETQYF

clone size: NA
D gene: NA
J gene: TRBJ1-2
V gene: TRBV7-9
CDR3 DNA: TGTGCCAGCAGCTTAACAACCAGCAGAGTTGGGGTGGCTGGCTACACCTTC
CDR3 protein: CASSLTTSRVGVAGYTF

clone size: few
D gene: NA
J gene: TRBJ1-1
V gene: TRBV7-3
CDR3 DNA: TGTGCCAGCAGCTTATATATGGATACTGAAGCTTTCTTT
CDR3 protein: CASSLYMDTEAFF

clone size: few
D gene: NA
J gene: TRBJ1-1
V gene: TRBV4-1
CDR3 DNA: TGCGCCAGCAGCCAAGATCTAAACACAAACACTGAAGCTTTCTTT
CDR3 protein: CASSQDLNTNTEAFF

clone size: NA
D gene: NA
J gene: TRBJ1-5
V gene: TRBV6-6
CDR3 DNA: TGTGCCAGCAGCCTAGAAAATGGAGTCAGCCCCCAGCATTTT
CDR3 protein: CASSLENGVSPQHF

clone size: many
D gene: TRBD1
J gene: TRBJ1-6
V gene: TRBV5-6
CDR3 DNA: TGTGCCAGCAGCTTGGCCCCGGACAGGGTAGGCTCACCCCTCCACTTT
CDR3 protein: CASSLAPDRVGSPLHF

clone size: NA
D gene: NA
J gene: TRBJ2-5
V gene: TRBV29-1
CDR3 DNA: TGCAGCGCAAATCACTTAGGGCAAGAGACCCAGTACTTC
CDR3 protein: CSANHLGQETQYF

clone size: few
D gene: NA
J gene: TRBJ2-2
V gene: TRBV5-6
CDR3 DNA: TGTGCCAGCAGTTCCTGGGGAGGGAACACCGGGGAGCTGTTTTTT
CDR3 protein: CASSSWGGNTGELFF

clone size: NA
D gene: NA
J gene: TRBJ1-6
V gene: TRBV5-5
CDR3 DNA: TGTGCCAGCAGCCCACGAGGGGCCACACCCCTCCACTTT
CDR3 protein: CASSPRGATPLHF

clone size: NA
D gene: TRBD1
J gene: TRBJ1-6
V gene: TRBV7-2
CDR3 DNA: TGTGCCAGCAGCTTAAGGGGGACAGGGGGCAGTTCACCCCTCCACTTT
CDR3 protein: CASSLRGTGGSSPLHF

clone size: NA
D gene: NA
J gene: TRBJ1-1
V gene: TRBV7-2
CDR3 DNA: TGTGCCAGCAGCTTAGACAGGATTGGCACTGAAGCTTTCTTT
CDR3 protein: CASSLDRIGTEAFF

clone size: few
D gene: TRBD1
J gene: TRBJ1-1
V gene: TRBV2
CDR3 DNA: TGTGCCAGCACCCTGACAGGGAGTCGCACTGAAGCTTTCTTT
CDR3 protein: CASTLTGSRTEAFF